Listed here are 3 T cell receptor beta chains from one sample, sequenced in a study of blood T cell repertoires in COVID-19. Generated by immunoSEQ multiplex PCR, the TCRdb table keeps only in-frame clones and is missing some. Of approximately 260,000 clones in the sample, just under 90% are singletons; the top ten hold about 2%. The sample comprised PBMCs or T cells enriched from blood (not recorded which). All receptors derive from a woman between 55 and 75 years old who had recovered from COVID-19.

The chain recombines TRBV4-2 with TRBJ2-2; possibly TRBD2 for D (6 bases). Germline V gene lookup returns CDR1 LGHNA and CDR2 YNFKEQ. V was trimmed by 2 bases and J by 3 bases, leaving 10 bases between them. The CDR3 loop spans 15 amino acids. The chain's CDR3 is CASSQRGRDTGELFF. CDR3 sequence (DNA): TGTGCCAGCAGCCAACGGGGGAGAGACACCGGGGAGCTGTTTTTT.

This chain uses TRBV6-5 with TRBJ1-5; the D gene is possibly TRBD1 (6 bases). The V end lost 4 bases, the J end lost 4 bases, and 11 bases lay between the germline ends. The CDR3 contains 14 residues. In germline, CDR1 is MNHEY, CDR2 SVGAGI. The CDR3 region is CASSSTGQNQPQHF. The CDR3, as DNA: TGTGCCAGCAGTTCGACAGGCCAAAATCAGCCCCAGCATTTT.

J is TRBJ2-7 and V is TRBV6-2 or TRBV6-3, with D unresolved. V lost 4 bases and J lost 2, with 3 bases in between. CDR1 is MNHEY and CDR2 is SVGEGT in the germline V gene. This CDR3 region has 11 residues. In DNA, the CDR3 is TGTGCCAGCAGTTCGGCCTACGAGCAGTACTTC. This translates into CASSSAYEQYF.